This T cell receptor (beta chain) was documented in a study of blood T cell repertoires in COVID-19. Looking at the study overall: Whether acute or convalescent, the COVID-19 samples came from the United States, Italy and Spain.

Per the study methods: Estimates of nucleated cell counts were drawn from the amplification of reference gene primers. Sequenced by immunoSEQ multiplex PCR; TCRdb stores in-frame clones only, minus some. V and J calls and clone size are as listed in that table; D and trimming were resolved from the DNA. This table holds approximately 150,000 clones, about 90% found once. Germline V gives CDR1 SEHNR, CDR2 FQNEAQ (reference sequence). Trimming removed 5 bases from V and 0 bases from J, with 17 bases in between. The CDR3 runs 17 residues. In terms of age and location, participants ranged from roughly 18 to 90 years and lived in about two dozen US areas.

The genes are TRBV7-9 and TRBJ2-1; D possibly corresponds to TRBD1 (5 bases). The receptor was derived from a human donor with acute COVID-19. The donor label of this sample is uncertain. The sequenced material came from PBMCs or T cells enriched from blood (not recorded which). CDR3 protein: CASSPERVGLSYNEQFF. The CDR3 DNA is TGTGCCAGCAGCCCAGAAAGGGTGGGGCTCTCCTACAATGAGCAGTTCTTC.